This T cell receptor (beta chain) was sequenced during a study of spatial heterogeneity in lung cancer. The overall study: Beta-chain sequences were consistently detected more often than alpha-chain sequences. Within raw reads, each unique TCR and UMI combination appeared on average more than ten times.

Turning to this clonotype: Its target is unknown.

Trimming removed 2 bases from V and 0 bases from J, with 8 bases in between. Germline CDR1 DFQATT, CDR2 SNEGSKA (reference sequence). The CDR3 is made up of 14 amino acids. Each CDR3 protein is one row after TCRdb ran MiXCR on the 5' RACE reads. The table includes 60,000 to 65,000 distinct CDR3 sequences, 8.4% detected once. The time point: sample taken at primary tumor resection. Whole RNA was taken from tumor, nontumor lung or frozen PBMC; it was then sequenced unsorted. General study results and limits: Resection blood, more than follow-up blood, showed ubiquitous expanded tumor TCRs.

Specimen: PBMCs, collected at surgery. This receptor was obtained from a female donor with early-stage non-small cell lung cancer. V is TRBV20-1 and J is TRBJ2-1; the D gene is possibly TRBD2 (5 bases). Written as DNA, the CDR3 is TGCAGTGCTAGAAGGACTCTCTCCTACAATGAGCAGTTCTTC. Encoded protein: CSARRTLSYNEQFF.